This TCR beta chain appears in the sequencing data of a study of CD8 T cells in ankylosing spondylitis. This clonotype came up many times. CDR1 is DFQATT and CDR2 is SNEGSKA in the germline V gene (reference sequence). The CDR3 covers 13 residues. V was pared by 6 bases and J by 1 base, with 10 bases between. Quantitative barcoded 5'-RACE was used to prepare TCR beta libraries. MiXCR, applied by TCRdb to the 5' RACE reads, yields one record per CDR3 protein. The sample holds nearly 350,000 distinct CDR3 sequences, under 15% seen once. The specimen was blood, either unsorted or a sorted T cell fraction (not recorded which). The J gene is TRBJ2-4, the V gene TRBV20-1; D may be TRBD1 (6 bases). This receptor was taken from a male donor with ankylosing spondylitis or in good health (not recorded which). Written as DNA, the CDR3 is TGCAGTGCGTCGAGGGGGGCCAAAAACATTCAGTACTTC. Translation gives CSASRGAKNIQYF.